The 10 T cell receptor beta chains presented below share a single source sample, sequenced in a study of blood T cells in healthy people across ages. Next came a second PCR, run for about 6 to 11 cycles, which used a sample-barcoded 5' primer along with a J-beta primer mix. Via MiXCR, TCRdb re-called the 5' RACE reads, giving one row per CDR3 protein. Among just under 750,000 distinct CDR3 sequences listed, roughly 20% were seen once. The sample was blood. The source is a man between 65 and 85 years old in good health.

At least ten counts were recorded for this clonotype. The CDR3 DNA reads TGTGCCAGCGGACAGAACACTGAAGCTTTCTTT. Translation: CASGQNTEAFF. The rearrangement joins TRBV25-1 to TRBJ1-1; weak D call: TRBD1 (5 bases). V lost 8 bases to trimming and J lost 1 base, with 5 bases between them. The CDR3 contains 11 residues. Germline CDR1 and CDR2: MGHDK and SYGVNS.

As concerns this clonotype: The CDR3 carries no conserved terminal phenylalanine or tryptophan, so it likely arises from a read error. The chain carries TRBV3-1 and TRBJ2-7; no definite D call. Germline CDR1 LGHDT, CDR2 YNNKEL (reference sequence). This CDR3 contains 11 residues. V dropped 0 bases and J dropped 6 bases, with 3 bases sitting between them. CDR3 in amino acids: CASSQEGEQYC. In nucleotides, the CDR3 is TGTGCCAGCAGCCAAGAGGGCGAGCAGTACTGC.

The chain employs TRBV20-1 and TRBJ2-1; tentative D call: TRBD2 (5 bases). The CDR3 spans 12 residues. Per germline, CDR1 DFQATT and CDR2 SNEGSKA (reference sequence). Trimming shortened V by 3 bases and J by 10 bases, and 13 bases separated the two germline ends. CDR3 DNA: TGCAGTGCTAGCGGGGTCCTTAGCGAGCAGTTCTTC. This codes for CSASGVLSEQFF.

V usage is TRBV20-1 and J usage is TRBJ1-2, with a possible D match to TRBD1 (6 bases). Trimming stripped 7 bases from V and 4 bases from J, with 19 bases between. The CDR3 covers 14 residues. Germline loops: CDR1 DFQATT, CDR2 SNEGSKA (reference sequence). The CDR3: CSVETGAVGYGYTF. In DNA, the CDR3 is TGCAGTGTTGAGACAGGCGCGGTGGGCTATGGCTACACCTTC.

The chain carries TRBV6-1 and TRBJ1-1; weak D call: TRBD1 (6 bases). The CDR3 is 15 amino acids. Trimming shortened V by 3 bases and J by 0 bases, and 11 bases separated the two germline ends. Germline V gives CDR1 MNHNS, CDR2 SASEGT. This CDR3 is CASSDRGRMNTEAFF. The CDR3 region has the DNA TGTGCCAGCAGTGACAGGGGTCGGATGAACACTGAAGCTTTCTTT.

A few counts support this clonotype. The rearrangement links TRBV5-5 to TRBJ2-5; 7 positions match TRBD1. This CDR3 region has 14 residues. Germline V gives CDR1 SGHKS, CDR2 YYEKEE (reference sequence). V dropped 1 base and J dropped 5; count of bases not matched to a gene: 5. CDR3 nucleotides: TGTGCCAGCAGCTTGACAGGGACAGATGAGACCCAGTACTTC. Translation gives CASSLTGTDETQYF. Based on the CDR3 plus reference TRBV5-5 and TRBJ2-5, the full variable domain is DAGVTQSPTHLIKTRGQQVTLRCSPISGHKSVSWYQQVLGQGPQFIFQYYEKEERGRGNFPDRFSARQFPNYSSELNVNALLLGDSALYLCASSLTGTDETQYFGPGTRLLVL.

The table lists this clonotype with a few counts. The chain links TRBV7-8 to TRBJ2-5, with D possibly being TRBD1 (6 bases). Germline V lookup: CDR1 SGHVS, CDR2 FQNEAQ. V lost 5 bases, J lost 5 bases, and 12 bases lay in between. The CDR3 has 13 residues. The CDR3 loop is CASSKTRGETQYF. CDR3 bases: TGTGCCAGCAGCAAAACGAGGGGGGAGACCCAGTACTTC.

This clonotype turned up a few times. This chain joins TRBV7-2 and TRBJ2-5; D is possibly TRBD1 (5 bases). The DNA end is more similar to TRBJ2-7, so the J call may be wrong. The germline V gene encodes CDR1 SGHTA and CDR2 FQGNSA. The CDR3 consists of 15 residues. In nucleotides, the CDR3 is TGTGCCAGCAGCTTAGGTAGGACAACAACCTACGAGCAGTACTTC. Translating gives CASSLGRTTTYEQYF.

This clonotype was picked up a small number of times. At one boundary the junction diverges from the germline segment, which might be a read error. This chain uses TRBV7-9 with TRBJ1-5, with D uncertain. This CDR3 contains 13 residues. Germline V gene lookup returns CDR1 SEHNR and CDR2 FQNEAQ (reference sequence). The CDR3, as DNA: TGTGCCAGCGGCTTGGGTAGCAATCAGCCCCAGCATTTT. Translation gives CASGLGSNQPQHF.

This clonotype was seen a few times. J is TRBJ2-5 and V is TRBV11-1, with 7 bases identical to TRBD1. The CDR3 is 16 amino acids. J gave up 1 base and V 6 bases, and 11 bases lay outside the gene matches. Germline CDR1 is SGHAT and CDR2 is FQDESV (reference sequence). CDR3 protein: CASRYSIRDSQETQYF. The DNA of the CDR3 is TGTGCCAGCAGATACTCAATCCGGGACAGCCAAGAGACCCAGTACTTC.